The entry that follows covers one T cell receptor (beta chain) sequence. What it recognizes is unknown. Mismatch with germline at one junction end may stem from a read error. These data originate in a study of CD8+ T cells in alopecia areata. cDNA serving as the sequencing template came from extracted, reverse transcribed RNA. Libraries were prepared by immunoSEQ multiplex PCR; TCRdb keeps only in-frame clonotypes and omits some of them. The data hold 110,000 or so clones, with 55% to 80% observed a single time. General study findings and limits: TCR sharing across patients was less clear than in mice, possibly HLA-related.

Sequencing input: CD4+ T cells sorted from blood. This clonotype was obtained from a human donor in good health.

CDR3 in amino acids: CAWSVGIGASNNEQFF. CDR3 bases: TGTGCCTGGAGTGTGGGTATCGGGGCCTCCAACAATGAGCAGTTCTTC. This chain uses TRBV30 with TRBJ2-1; D may be TRBD1 or TRBD2 (5 bases each). CDR3 length: 16 amino acids. Per germline, CDR1 GTSNPN and CDR2 SVGIG (reference sequence).